The 11 T cell receptor beta chains reported below all come from one sample, sequenced in a study of cytotoxic CD8 clonotypes in ibrutinib-treated CLL. The assay was immunoSEQ multiplex PCR, and TCRdb's table has in-frame clones only and misses some. The sample lists 200,000 to 250,000 clones, under 80% occurring once. The sample consisted of PBMCs, taken after 24 months of ibrutinib treatment. The source of these receptors is a human donor with chronic lymphocytic leukemia.

The rearrangement uses TRBV28 and TRBJ2-1, with D perhaps TRBD2 (5 bases). This CDR3 is built from 14 residues. Between the trimmed V and J ends, which lost 3 bases and 4 bases, there was a span of 10 bases. Germline V CDR1 and CDR2: MDHEN, SYDVKM. The CDR3 DNA sequence: TGTGCCAGCAGTTTCGGCGACTATTACAATGAGCAGTTCTTC. As protein: CASSFGDYYNEQFF. Full variable domain (rest looked up from reference TRBV28 and TRBJ2-1): DVKVTQSSRYLVKRTGEKVFLECVQDMDHENMFWYRQDPGLGLRLIYFSYDVKMKEKGDIPEGYSVSREKKERFSLILESASTNQTSMYLCASSFGDYYNEQFFGPGTRLTVL.

The chain carries TRBV27 and TRBJ2-5; D not certain. In germline, CDR1 is MNHEY, CDR2 SMNVEV (reference sequence). V shed 2 bases and J shed 5 bases, with 9 bases lying between them. The CDR3 sequence is 13 residues long. The CDR3 nucleotides read TGTGCCAGCAGTTTAGCAATGGGGGAGACCCAGTACTTC. This sequence encodes CASSLAMGETQYF.

This clone was detected a few times. CDR3 protein: CASSSTGDEQFF. DNA of the CDR3: TGTGCCAGCAGTTCGACAGGGGATGAGCAGTTCTTC. The chain combines TRBV28 with TRBJ2-1; TRBD1 matches at 8 bases. The CDR3 length is 12 residues. Germline loops: CDR1 MDHEN, CDR2 SYDVKM. The junction had 1 base not matched to a gene; V was cut back by 4 bases and J by 8 bases.

V usage is TRBV30 and J usage is TRBJ2-2; 8 bases map to TRBD2. Per germline, CDR1 GTSNPN and CDR2 SVGIG (reference sequence). The CDR3 loop spans 15 amino acids. V lost 3 bases and J lost 6; bases outside the gene matches: 9. The CDR3 DNA follows: TGTGCCTGGAGCCGAGGCCCAGCGGGAGCCGGGGAGCTGTTTTTT. Residues: CAWSRGPAGAGELFF.

The chain is built from TRBV29-1 and TRBJ2-1, with a tentative D call TRBD2 (5 bases). The germline CDR1 and CDR2 sequences are SQVTM and ANQGSEA. Trimming stripped 6 bases from V and 0 bases from J, with 12 bases between. CDR3 size: 14 residues. CDR3 protein: CSVDGGPSYNEQFF. The CDR3 bases are TGCAGCGTGGATGGAGGCCCCTCCTACAATGAGCAGTTCTTC.

The chain combines TRBV28 with TRBJ1-5; the match to TRBD1 covers 8 bases. V gave up 6 bases and J gave up 6 bases; unmatched junction bases: 7. CDR3 size: 14 residues. Germline CDR1 reads MDHEN; CDR2 reads SYDVKM. The CDR3 DNA reads as TGTGCCAGCAGGCAGACAGGGGAGAGTCAGCCCCAGCATTTT. This codes for CASRQTGESQPQHF.

The J gene is TRBJ1-2, the V gene TRBV7-9; D not resolved. The CDR3 loop spans 14 amino acids. The V gene's germline CDR1 is SEHNR and CDR2 FQNEAQ (reference sequence). The V and J ends lost 4 bases and 4 bases respectively, with 13 bases between them. CDR3 sequence reads: CASSSVGGGYGYTF. The CDR3, as DNA: TGTGCCAGCAGCTCCGTGGGAGGAGGCTATGGCTACACCTTC.

This chain joins TRBV25-1 and TRBJ2-7; D tentatively fits TRBD1 or TRBD2 (6 bases each). This CDR3 spans 13 amino acids. The germline V gene encodes CDR1 MGHDK and CDR2 SYGVNS. V lost 4 bases to trimming and J lost 7 bases, with 14 bases between them. The CDR3 DNA is TGTGCCAGCAGTGGGTTTGAGGGGGGTGAGCAGTACTTC. Amino acid sequence: CASSGFEGGEQYF.

The chain employs TRBV2 and TRBJ1-5; a weak D match, TRBD1 (5 bases). V lost 1 base and J lost 2, with 9 bases in between. Germline V gene lookup returns CDR1 SNHLY and CDR2 FYNNEI. The CDR3 is 15 residues long. In DNA form, the CDR3 reads TGTGCCAGCAGTGAAGGGGGCGCAGGCAATCAGCCCCAGCATTTT. Translated, it gives CASSEGGAGNQPQHF.

This clone was detected only once. The chain employs TRBV4-1 and TRBJ2-5; either TRBD1 or TRBD2 may fit D (5 bases each). The tail of the sequence fits TRBJ2-7 better, so the J call may be wrong. The germline V gene encodes CDR1 MGHRA and CDR2 YSYEKL. The CDR3 runs to 18 residues. The CDR3 region has the DNA TGCGCCAGCAGCCATAGCCCGTCTGAGGGACGGGGCCGGGACGAGCAGTACTTC. Amino acids: CASSHSPSEGRGRDEQYF.

The chain links TRBV6-4 to TRBJ2-2, with 11 bases lining up with TRBD2. The CDR3 has 21 residues. Trimming cost V 2 bases and J 2 bases; bases outside gene matches: 16. Germline CDR1 MRHNA, CDR2 SNTAGT. The CDR3 protein is CASSDGISFVLAGANTGELFF. The CDR3 nucleotides read TGTGCCAGCAGTGACGGCATCTCATTTGTACTAGCGGGAGCCAACACCGGGGAGCTGTTTTTT.